The present T cell receptor (beta chain) was sequenced within a study of T-cell reconstitution after alpha-beta-depleted transplantation in children. It was with unique molecular identifiers that the TCRbeta library was prepared. From the PCR reads, TCRdb called clonotypes with MiXCR, one entry per CDR3 protein. The data hold a few hundred thousand distinct CDR3 sequences, with around 9.7% observed a single time. This clonotype was counted ten times or more. Trimming removed 4 bases from V and 6 bases from J, with 14 bases in between. In germline, CDR1 is SGHRS, CDR2 YFSETQ. The CDR3 length is 13 residues.

The gene calls are TRBV5-1 and TRBJ2-7; D unclear. This TCR came from a human donor who donated a stem cell graft to a child with SCID. Specimen: PBMCs from the stem cell graft donor, collected from the stem cell graft. In nucleotides, the CDR3 is TGCGCCAGCAGCACGACCCTCTTCGCCGAGCAGTACTTC. It specifies CASSTTLFAEQYF.